This T cell receptor (beta chain) was observed in a study of long-term antiretroviral therapy in people with HIV. Trimming took off 4 bases at V and 4 bases at J, with 8 bases between the two ends. The CDR3 runs to 13 residues. Germline CDR1 is SGHRS and CDR2 is YFSETQ. An immunoSEQ assay, version v3.0, was performed at survey level. Sequencing was performed with immunoSEQ multiplex PCR; in TCRdb, only in-frame clones are kept and a portion is missing. The sample consists of 20,000 to 25,000 clones, about nine tenths of them appearing once. The J gene is TRBJ2-2, the V gene TRBV5-1; tentative D call: TRBD1 (5 bases). The sequence came from a woman younger than 45 with HIV. Sequenced material: unsorted PBMCs, taken 1.8 years before starting antiretroviral therapy. CDR3 coding DNA: TGCGCCAGCAGCACCGACAGCACCGGGGAGCTGTTTTTT. This codes for CASSTDSTGELFF.